These T cell receptor beta chains were read from a single sample in a study of cytomegalovirus exposure and HLA in healthy donors. Sequenced by immunoSEQ multiplex PCR; TCRdb stores in-frame clones only, minus some. This sample has about 130,000 clones; 81% occur once, and the top ten carry 0.6% to 0.7%. The source material was PBMCs. These TCRs come from a man younger than 35 in good health and CMV-seronegative. The CDR3 runs from the conserved cysteine through the conserved F or W. D genes are given only for firm matches. Clone size appears in some rows only: once, few, many, or a class for an expanded clone.

TRBJ1-6 13 - TRBV18 - TGTGCCAGCTCACGCAGGGATTCTTCACCCCTCCACTTT CASSRRDSSPLHF
TRBJ1-2 12 - TRBV5-6 - TGTGCCAGCAGCTTGCGGGGGTATGGCTACACCTTC CASSLRGYGYTF
TRBJ1-5 13 - TRBV4-1 - TGCGCCAGCAGCCAAAGCAGGGCTCAGCCCCAGCATTTT CASSQSRAQPQHF
TRBJ1-4 15 - TRBV7-9 - TGTGCCAGCAGCCCCCCGGGACAAGGGAATGAAAAACTGTTTTTT CASSPPGQGNEKLFF
TRBJ1-1 14 - TRBV10-3 - TGTGCCATCAGTACGACGGGGATGAACACTGAAGCTTTCTTT CAISTTGMNTEAFF
TRBJ1-6 13 - TRBV10-1 - TGCGCCAGCAGTGCCTTACAGAATTCACCCCTCCACTTT CASSALQNSPLHF
TRBJ1-5 14 - TRBV7-6 - TGTGCCAGCAGCTTAGGTTATAGCAATCAGCCCCAGCATTTT CASSLGYSNQPQHF
TRBJ2-1 17 - TRBV29-1 TRBD1 TGCAGCGTTGGGACAGGCCCTACTCGTCGGTCCTACAATGAGCAGTTCTTC CSVGTGPTRRSYNEQFF
TRBJ2-3 16 - TRBV30 TRBD2 TGTGCCTGGAGTGTCAGTGGGGGGGGTAGCACAGATACGCAGTATTTT CAWSVSGGGSTDTQYF
TRBJ2-1 12 few TRBV2 - TGTGCCAGCCAAGAACGGGGGAATGAGCAGTTCTTC CASQERGNEQFF
TRBJ1-1 13 - TRBV7-6 - TGTGCCAGCAGCTTACTGGGGGGCACTGAAGCTTTCTTT CASSLLGGTEAFF
TRBJ1-1 16 - TRBV5-1 TRBD1 TGCGCCAGCAGCCCGGAGGCCAGGGGGCTGAGCACTGAAGCTTTCTTT CASSPEARGLSTEAFF
TRBJ2-5 11 - TRBV27 - TGTGCCAGCAGCCGTCGGGGGACCCAGTACTTC CASSRRGTQYF
TRBJ1-2 14 - TRBV19 TRBD1 TGTGCCAGTAGGTCGGGGACAGGGAGGACAGGCTACACCTTC CASRSGTGRTGYTF
TRBJ1-6 16 few TRBV4-1 TRBD1 TGCGCCAGCAGCCAAGGGGACAGCTCCTATAATTCACCCCTCCACTTT CASSQGDSSYNSPLHF
TRBJ1-4 15 - TRBV7-2 TRBD1 TGTGCCAGCAGCTTGGAGGGGGCGGTTAATGAAAAACTGTTTTTT CASSLEGAVNEKLFF
TRBJ1-5 16 - TRBV27 TRBD1 TGTGCCAGCAGTTCTATCGGGACAGTTAGCAATCAGCCCCAGCATTTT CASSSIGTVSNQPQHF
TRBJ1-1 15 - TRBV7-2 TRBD1 TGTGCCAGCAGCCAGGGACAGCACCCGAACACTGAAGCTTTCTTT CASSQGQHPNTEAFF
TRBJ1-2 16 - TRBV5-6 - TGTGCCAGCAGCTCGGAGCCGGCAAGCCCAAACTATGGCTACACCTTC CASSSEPASPNYGYTF
TRBJ2-7 13 - TRBV5-6 - TGTGCCAGCAGCCCGACTGGTATAGACGAGCAGTACTTC CASSPTGIDEQYF
TRBJ1-2 14 - TRBV5-1 - TGCGCCAGCAGCTTGCCGCGGGCTAACTATGGCTACACCTTC CASSLPRANYGYTF
TRBJ2-7 13 - TRBV29-1 - TGCAGCGTCAGGGGCAGATCTACCTACGAGCAGTACTTC CSVRGRSTYEQYF
TRBJ1-5 15 - TRBV2 - TGTGCCAGCAGGGAAACAGGGTGGTCGGACCAGCCCCAGCATTTT CASRETGWSDQPQHF
TRBJ2-2 15 - TRBV27 - TGTGCCAGCAGTTTCTATCTCGCTAACACCGGGGAGCTGTTTTTT CASSFYLANTGELFF
TRBJ2-5 10 - TRBV19 TRBD1 TGTGCCAGTATTCCGGGACAGGGAGACTTC CASIPGQGDF
TRBJ2-1 15 few TRBV6-5 TRBD2 TGTGCCAGCAGTCCTACAGCGGGGCGATACAATGAGCAGTTCTTC CASSPTAGRYNEQFF
TRBJ1-2 15 - TRBV10-1 TRBD1 TGCGCCAGCAGTGAGACCCGGGACAGGGCAATTGGCTACACCTTC CASSETRDRAIGYTF
TRBJ2-6 14 - TRBV27 TRBD1 TGTCCTGGACAGGGGGAAAATGGGGCCAACGTCCTGACTTTC CPGQGENGANVLTF
TRBJ1-1 16 once TRBV5-1 TRBD1 TGCGCCAGCAGAAAAGACAGGGGGCGAGAAAACACTGAAGCTTTCTTT CASRKDRGRENTEAFF
TRBJ1-1 13 - TRBV4-3 - TGCGCCAGCAGCCAAGTCCCGGACACTGAAGCTTTCTTT CASSQVPDTEAFF
TRBJ1-4 16 once TRBV5-1 TRBD1 TGCGCCAGCAGGAAGGACAGGGGTCCAACTAATGAAAAACTGTTTTTT CASRKDRGPTNEKLFF
TRBJ2-1 18 few TRBV5-1 TRBD2 TGCGCCAGCAGCTGGGGACTAGCGGGGAACGGGGTTTACAATGAGCAGTTCTTC CASSWGLAGNGVYNEQFF
TRBJ1-1 12 - TRBV7-9 - TGTTCCAGCAGCTTCACTGTAACTGAAGCTTTCTTT CSSSFTVTEAFF
TRBJ1-5 13 - TRBV11-2 - TGTGCCAGCAGCCCGGGGGGGGCACTATTCCAGCATTTT CASSPGGALFQHF
TRBJ1-6 14 few TRBV6-4 - TGTGCCAGCAGGGCGGGCGCGGAGAATTCACCCCTCCACTTT CASRAGAENSPLHF
TRBJ1-3 18 - TRBV19 - TGTGCCAGTAGGAGGGCTGGCCGACCCGAAAAGGGAGGAAACACCATATATTTT CASRRAGRPEKGGNTIYF
TRBJ1-2 14 - TRBV9 - TGTGCCAGCAGCGTCGAGCAGGGGACCTATGGCTACACCTTC CASSVEQGTYGYTF
TRBJ1-1 12 - TRBV29-1 - TGCAGCGTTGTGAGAGAGAACACTGAAGCTTTCTTT CSVVRENTEAFF
TRBJ1-1 17 - TRBV30 TRBD1 TGTGCCGTCGGGAAAACTGGACAGGGTTCTAGTGGCACTGAAGCTTTCTTT CAVGKTGQGSSGTEAFF
TRBJ1-5 17 - TRBV7-2 TRBD1 TGTGCCAGCAGCTTTGGACAGGTGGGACTGAGCAATCAGCCCCAGCATTTT CASSFGQVGLSNQPQHF
TRBJ1-5 13 - TRBV6-5 - TGTGCCAGCAGTTACTTGGCAAATCAGCCCCAGCATTTT CASSYLANQPQHF